Below, 19 T cell receptor beta chains from the same sample are listed, as sequenced in a study of radiotherapy plus CTLA-4 blockade in lung cancer. Generated by immunoSEQ multiplex PCR, the TCRdb table keeps only in-frame clones and is missing some. The sample includes under 35,000 clones, 70% to 75% seen only once; the top ten take 4.7%. Source: peripheral blood, taken from a patient treated with radiotherapy plus ipilimumab. These receptors originate from a human donor with non-small cell lung cancer whose response to radiotherapy plus ipilimumab could not be evaluated.

The chain employs TRBV28 and TRBJ1-2, with 7 nucleotides matching TRBD1. Unmatched junction bases numbered 12, after V lost 6 bases and J lost 8 bases. The V gene's germline CDR1 is MDHEN and CDR2 SYDVKM. The CDR3 loop spans 14 amino acids. The CDR3 nucleotides read TGTGCCAGCAGGGCCTTGACAGGGAACTTAGGCTACACCTTC. Its protein product is CASRALTGNLGYTF.

The gene calls are TRBV25-1 and TRBJ2-5; tentatively, D is TRBD2 (7 bases). The closer fit of TRBJ2-7 to the DNA end suggests the J call may be wrong. The CDR3 spans 18 residues. Germline CDR1 is MGHDK and CDR2 is SYGVNS. The CDR3 is CASSEGASGRRLLGEQYF. CDR3 DNA: TGTGCCAGCAGTGAGGGGGCTAGCGGTCGGCGTCTTTTGGGCGAGCAGTACTTC.

The rearrangement links TRBV6-4 to TRBJ1-1; D may be TRBD1 (5 bases). V shed 0 bases and J shed 9 bases, with 8 bases lying between them. CDR3 length equals 12 residues. Germline assignment: CDR1 MRHNA and CDR2 SNTAGT. The CDR3 loop is CASSDSGGKAFF. The DNA for the CDR3 is TGTGCCAGCAGTGACTCGGGGGGGAAAGCTTTCTTT.

The gene calls are TRBV10-1 and TRBJ2-3, with 9 bases lining up with TRBD2. Trimming cost V 4 bases and J 3 bases; bases outside gene matches: 11. CDR1 is WNHNN and CDR2 is SYGVQD in the germline V gene (reference sequence). The CDR3 contains 17 residues. The CDR3 DNA sequence: TGCGCCAGCAGTGGTAGCGGGAGACGGAGAGGAACAGATACGCAGTATTTT. This translates into CASSGSGRRRGTDTQYF.

This chain joins TRBV7-9 and TRBJ2-6; 10 bases agree with TRBD1. The CDR3 covers 17 residues. Per the germline V gene, CDR1 is SEHNR and CDR2 is FQNEAQ (reference sequence). V trimming: 7 bases; J trimming: 2 bases; junction bases outside the gene matches: 8. DNA for the CDR3: TGTGCCAGCACCATTGGGACAGGGGTTGCTGGGGCCAACGTCCTGACTTTC. This encodes CASTIGTGVAGANVLTF.

The chain combines TRBV7-3 with TRBJ1-1, with D perhaps TRBD1 (5 bases). The CDR3 runs to 17 residues. CDR1 and CDR2 from the germline V gene are SGHTA and FQGTGA. V dropped 2 bases and J dropped 1 base, with 17 bases sitting between them. The CDR3 DNA reads TGTGCCAGCAGCTTAGGAGGGACTTTCGTGACGAACACTGAAGCTTTCTTT. It encodes CASSLGGTFVTNTEAFF.

This sequence joins TRBV6-5 and TRBJ2-2; tentative D call: TRBD2 (6 bases). Germline CDR1 reads MNHEY; CDR2 reads SVGAGI. CDR3 size: 15 residues. Trimming cost V 9 bases and J 5 bases, with 19 bases left between them. CDR3: CASERTIPLTGELFF. The CDR3 DNA sequence: TGTGCCAGTGAGAGGACTATCCCTTTAACCGGGGAGCTGTTTTTT.

The chain is built from TRBV30 and TRBJ1-1; D uncertain. This CDR3 region has 14 residues. With 2 bases removed from V and 4 bases from J, the gap between germline ends came to 14 bases. CDR1 GTSNPN and CDR2 SVGIG come from the germline V gene (reference sequence). The CDR3 reads CAWSPGSTVTEAFF. In nucleotides, the CDR3 is TGTGCCTGGAGTCCGGGAAGCACGGTCACTGAAGCTTTCTTT. Full variable domain (outside the CDR3, taken from reference TRBV30 and TRBJ1-1): SQTIHQWPATLVQPVGSPLSLECTVEGTSNPNLYWYRQAAGRGLQLLFYSVGIGQISSEVPQNLSASRPQDRQFILSSKKLLLSDSGFYLCAWSPGSTVTEAFFGQGTRLTVV.

The chain uses TRBV28 and TRBJ2-7; 13 nucleotides align to TRBD2. The CDR3 is 15 residues long. Looked up from germline, CDR1 is MDHEN and CDR2 is SYDVKM. J lost 3 bases, V lost 6 bases, and 5 bases had no gene match. Written as DNA, the CDR3 is TGTGCCAGCAGACTGACTAGCGGGAGGAACTACGAGCAGTACTTC. Translated: CASRLTSGRNYEQYF.

The chain is built from TRBV19 and TRBJ2-7; 9 bases agree with TRBD1. Germline loops: CDR1 LNHDA, CDR2 SQIVND (reference sequence). This CDR3 has 16 residues. V gave up 3 bases and J gave up 2 bases; unmatched junction bases: 8. CDR3 amino acids: CASSISFGTGTYEQYF. CDR3 DNA: TGTGCCAGTAGTATTAGTTTCGGGACAGGGACCTACGAGCAGTACTTC.

This chain links TRBV4-1 with TRBJ2-4; the D gene is possibly TRBD1 (5 bases). Trimming took off 4 bases at V and 0 bases at J, with 13 bases between the two ends. CDR1 is MGHRA, CDR2 YSYEKL, per germline. This CDR3 spans 16 amino acids. The CDR3 nucleotides read TGCGCCAGCAGCCCCGGACAAGGACAAGCCAAAAACATTCAGTACTTC. Its protein is CASSPGQGQAKNIQYF.

On this clone itself: Additional DNA sequences in this sample encode the identical CDR3. This sequence joins TRBV4-1 and TRBJ2-2; D possibly corresponds to TRBD2 (6 bases). V lost 4 bases, J lost 1 base, and 13 bases lay in between. This CDR3 is 16 amino acids long. Germline loops: CDR1 MGHRA, CDR2 YSYEKL. The CDR3 sequence: CASSRKGLMNTGELFF. CDR3 sequence (DNA): TGCGCCAGCAGCCGAAAGGGACTGATGAACACCGGGGAGCTGTTTTTT.

This chain joins TRBV29-1 and TRBJ2-5; 8 bases agree with TRBD1. Looked up from germline, CDR1 is SQVTM and CDR2 is ANQGSEA. The CDR3 length is 12 residues. The ends lost 7 bases at V and 0 bases at J; junction bases unmatched: 1. The CDR3 sequence is CSGQGNQETQYF. The CDR3 region has the DNA TGCAGCGGACAGGGGAACCAAGAGACCCAGTACTTC.

The V and J genes are TRBV5-1 and TRBJ2-3, with 8 bases that match TRBD2. This CDR3 is built from 15 residues. V shed 4 bases, J shed 1 base, and the junction held 5 bases outside the gene matches. Looked up from germline, CDR1 is SGHRS and CDR2 is YFSETQ. This CDR3 is CASSEGLVGTDTQYF. CDR3 bases: TGCGCCAGCAGCGAGGGACTAGTTGGCACAGATACGCAGTATTTT.

The chain has TRBV5-1 and TRBJ2-7, with 10 bases matching TRBD1. This CDR3 has 14 amino acids. V trimming: 4 bases; J trimming: 0 bases; junction bases outside the gene matches: 1. Germline CDR1 reads SGHRS; CDR2 reads YFSETQ. The CDR3 nucleotides are TGCGCCAGCAGCCGGACAGGGGGCTCCTACGAGCAGTACTTC. This translates into CASSRTGGSYEQYF. Full variable domain (rest looked up from reference TRBV5-1 and TRBJ2-7): KAGVTQTPRYLIKTRGQQVTLSCSPISGHRSVSWYQQTPGQGLQFLFEYFSETQRNKGNFPGRFSGRQFSNSRSEMNVSTLELGDSALYLCASSRTGGSYEQYFGPGTRLTVT.

The CDR3 region has the DNA TGTGCCAGTAGTAGCCCCAGCGGGAGATATCAAGAGACCCAGTACTTC. It translates to CASSSPSGRYQETQYF. The rearrangement uses TRBV19 and TRBJ2-5; 8 bases match TRBD2. Per germline, CDR1 LNHDA and CDR2 SQIVND (reference sequence). The CDR3 extends over 16 amino acids. With 4 bases clipped from V and 2 bases from J, the junction kept 9 bases outside the gene matches.

This clone was found a few times. The V call is TRBV6-5, the J call TRBJ1-2; D perhaps matches TRBD1 (6 bases). Trimming shortened V by 10 bases and J by 0 bases, and 12 bases separated the two germline ends. Per germline, CDR1 MNHEY and CDR2 SVGAGI. The CDR3 runs to 13 residues. The CDR3 is CAIQDRSNYGYTF. CDR3 bases: TGTGCCATTCAGGACAGATCTAACTATGGCTACACCTTC.

This chain connects TRBV11-2 to TRBJ2-7; 9 bases match TRBD1. This CDR3 is 15 amino acids long. Germline V lookup: CDR1 SGHAT, CDR2 FQNNGV. V trimming: 4 bases; J trimming: 4 bases; junction bases outside the gene matches: 8. The CDR3 loop is CASSYERGQGYEQYF. Written as DNA, the CDR3 is TGTGCCAGCAGCTACGAACGAGGACAGGGGTACGAGCAGTACTTC.

This clone has a single count. J is TRBJ2-3 and V is TRBV7-2; 9 positions match TRBD2. From germline, CDR1 is SGHTA and CDR2 FQGNSA. Trimming cost V 1 base and J 4 bases; bases outside gene matches: 6. The CDR3 has 16 residues. The CDR3 coding sequence is TGTGCCAGCAGCTTAGAGGTCGCGGGAGGGGCAGATACGCAGTATTTT. Residues: CASSLEVAGGADTQYF.